This is a list of T cell receptor beta chains from one sample in a study of T-cell reconstitution after alpha-beta-depleted transplantation in children. TCRdb re-derived calls from the PCR reads in MiXCR, one entry per CDR3 protein. The sample has around 110,000 distinct CDR3 sequences, 10% seen once. Material: PBMCs, obtained before TCRalphabeta/CD19-depleted stem cell transplant. The receptors stem from a boy aged 2-9 years with acute lymphoblastic leukemia, due to receive a stem cell transplant. The CDR3 runs from the conserved cysteine through the conserved F or W. A D gene is named only where the DNA matches it firmly. Rows may omit the clone size; those that give it use once, few, many or a size class.

d_call: .; v_call: TRBV27; clone_size: few; j_call: TRBJ2-5; cdr3_length: 12; cdr3_aa: CASSFAGETQYF; cdr3_nt: TGTGCCAGCAGTTTTGCCGGGGAGACCCAGTACTTC
d_call: .; v_call: TRBV28; clone_size: .; j_call: TRBJ2-1; cdr3_length: 18; cdr3_aa: CASSFVFLPHHTGNEQFF; cdr3_nt: TGTGCCAGCAGTTTTGTGTTTTTGCCTCATCATACCGGGAATGAGCAGTTCTTC
d_call: TRBD2; v_call: TRBV20-1; clone_size: .; j_call: TRBJ2-1; cdr3_length: 15; cdr3_aa: CSATYSGRDYNEQFF; cdr3_nt: TGCAGTGCTACCTATAGCGGGAGAGATTACAATGAGCAGTTCTTC
d_call: TRBD2; v_call: TRBV12-3/TRBV12-4; clone_size: few; j_call: TRBJ2-2; cdr3_length: 17; cdr3_aa: CASSLALAGANTGELFF; cdr3_nt: TGTGCCAGCAGTTTAGCACTAGCGGGAGCGAACACCGGGGAGCTGTTTTTT
d_call: .; v_call: TRBV27; clone_size: many; j_call: TRBJ2-2; cdr3_length: 14; cdr3_aa: CASSFLANTGELFF; cdr3_nt: TGTGCCAGCAGTTTTCTAGCGAACACCGGGGAGCTGTTTTTT
d_call: .; v_call: TRBV20-1; clone_size: few; j_call: TRBJ1-4; cdr3_length: 13; cdr3_aa: CSVGQTYNEKLFF; cdr3_nt: TGCAGTGTGGGGCAGACCTATAATGAAAAACTGTTTTTT
d_call: .; v_call: TRBV12-3/TRBV12-4; clone_size: few; j_call: TRBJ2-7; cdr3_length: 16; cdr3_aa: CASSPRTGPGGYEQYF; cdr3_nt: TGTGCCAGCAGTCCACGGACAGGGCCGGGAGGCTACGAGCAGTACTTC
d_call: .; v_call: TRBV29-1; clone_size: few; j_call: TRBJ2-1; cdr3_length: 17; cdr3_aa: CSVVGRALGTSYNEQFF; cdr3_nt: TGCAGCGTTGTGGGGCGGGCATTAGGGACCTCCTACAATGAGCAGTTCTTC
d_call: .; v_call: TRBV20-1; clone_size: few; j_call: TRBJ2-1; cdr3_length: 14; cdr3_aa: CSARAVNSYNEQFF; cdr3_nt: TGCAGTGCTAGAGCGGTTAACTCCTACAATGAGCAGTTCTTC
d_call: TRBD1; v_call: TRBV19; clone_size: few; j_call: TRBJ2-1; cdr3_length: 14; cdr3_aa: CASCPDRGVDEQFF; cdr3_nt: TGTGCCAGTTGCCCGGACAGGGGTGTGGATGAGCAGTTCTTC
d_call: TRBD2; v_call: TRBV5-1; clone_size: many; j_call: TRBJ2-1; cdr3_length: 16; cdr3_aa: CASSSSSGSAHNEQFF; cdr3_nt: TGCGCCAGCAGCTCAAGCAGCGGGAGCGCGCACAATGAGCAGTTCTTC
d_call: TRBD2; v_call: TRBV4-1; clone_size: many; j_call: TRBJ2-1; cdr3_length: 20; cdr3_aa: CASSQVHSSGRQSPYNEQFF; cdr3_nt: TGCGCCAGCAGCCAAGTTCATAGTAGCGGGAGGCAGTCCCCGTACAATGAGCAGTTCTTC
d_call: TRBD2; v_call: TRBV6-1; clone_size: .; j_call: TRBJ2-7; cdr3_length: 16; cdr3_aa: CASSPRTSGWLQEQYF; cdr3_nt: TGTGCCAGCAGCCCCCGGACTAGCGGGTGGCTTCAGGAGCAGTACTTC